The 19 T cell receptor beta chains given below trace back to one sample, sequenced in a study of T cell changes during pregnancy in multiple sclerosis. Profiling relied on immunoSEQ multiplex PCR, and the TCRdb table lists in-frame clones only, not all of them. The sample lists 81,000 or so clones; over 80% were seen once. Sample: PBMCs, taken in the first trimester of pregnancy. The source is a female donor in good health, serving as a control in a pregnancy study. Some clones in this sample may be carry-over from other donors' samples.

V and J are TRBV4-3 and TRBJ2-1, with D maybe TRBD2 (6 bases). V gave up 0 bases and J gave up 3 bases, with 9 bases separating them. This CDR3 is 15 amino acids long. In germline, CDR1 is LGHNA, CDR2 YSLEER. Here the CDR3 DNA reads TGCGCCAGCAGCCAAGACGGGAGCGGCTACAATGAGCAGTTCTTC. Protein sequence: CASSQDGSGYNEQFF.

This clone was counted only a few times. This chain joins TRBV27 and TRBJ1-5; D not certain. Germline CDR1 is MNHEY and CDR2 is SMNVEV (reference sequence). The length of the CDR3 is 13 residues. Trimming took 6 bases from V and 5 from J, leaving 11 bases between them. Written as DNA, the CDR3 is TGTGCCAGCAGCCATTCATTTTATCAGCCCCAGCATTTT. This gives the protein CASSHSFYQPQHF.

The chain combines TRBV12-5 with TRBJ1-6; 11 nucleotides align to TRBD1. The CDR3 runs to 22 residues. J was trimmed by 0 bases and V by 5 bases; bases with no gene match: 18. Per the germline V gene, CDR1 is LGHNT and CDR2 is FRNRAP. This chain's CDR3 is CASGLPPDRGREGSSYNSPLHF. The CDR3 nucleotides read TGTGCTAGTGGTCTCCCTCCGGACAGGGGGCGAGAAGGGAGCTCCTATAATTCACCCCTCCACTTT.

This chain links TRBV7-9 with TRBJ1-1, with D hard to call. Germline V CDR1 and CDR2: SEHNR, FQNEAQ (reference sequence). Deletions cut 5 bases from V and 3 bases from J, with 16 bases between. The CDR3 runs 15 residues. The chain's CDR3 is CASSDGGQVYTEAFF. For the CDR3, the DNA is TGTGCCAGCAGCGACGGAGGGCAGGTTTACACTGAAGCTTTCTTT.

The J gene is TRBJ2-5, the V gene TRBV15; 8 positions match TRBD1. The CDR3 extends over 14 amino acids. Losses at the gene ends were 5 bases for V and 4 bases for J; bases not matched to a gene: 6. Looked up from germline, CDR1 is LNHNV and CDR2 is YYDKDF (reference sequence). The CDR3 here is CATSGAGGAETQYF. For the CDR3, the DNA is TGTGCCACCAGCGGAGCAGGGGGCGCAGAGACCCAGTACTTC.

The CDR3 DNA sequence: TGTGCCACCAGCACTGACAGGGTGCTTCCTGGAAACACCATATATTTT. Translated, it gives CATSTDRVLPGNTIYF. The genes are TRBV15 and TRBJ1-3; 7 nucleotides align to TRBD1. There are 16 residues in the CDR3. Trimming cost V 4 bases and J 2 bases; bases outside gene matches: 8. Germline CDR1 LNHNV, CDR2 YYDKDF (reference sequence). Full variable domain (remainder filled in from reference TRBV15 and TRBJ1-3): DAMVIQNPRYQVTQFGKPVTLSCSQTLNHNVMYWYQQKSSQAPKLLFHYYDKDFNNEADTPDNFQSRRPNTSFCFLDIRSPGLGDTAMYLCATSTDRVLPGNTIYFGEGSWLTVV.

V and J are TRBV5-4 and TRBJ2-7, with D tentatively TRBD1 (6 bases). The CDR3 covers 15 residues. The germline V gene encodes CDR1 SGHNT and CDR2 YYREEE (reference sequence). Trimming removed 0 bases at V and 2 bases at J, with 12 bases between. CDR3 bases: TGTGCCAGCAGCTTGGGGGGGCGCGGAGCCTACGAGCAGTACTTC. It codes for CASSLGGRGAYEQYF.

The chain links TRBV28 to TRBJ1-3; D is perhaps TRBD1 (6 bases). Germline-derived CDR1 and CDR2 are MDHEN and SYDVKM. The V end lost 2 bases, the J end lost 5 bases, and 7 bases lay between the germline ends. The CDR3 is 13 amino acids. The CDR3 DNA reads as TGTGCCAGCAGTTTACAGGGGAGAAACACCATATATTTT. Amino acid sequence: CASSLQGRNTIYF.

The J gene is TRBJ2-2, the V gene TRBV19; TRBD1 is a possible D gene (6 bases). The CDR3 runs 14 residues. The V end was cut by 3 bases, the J end by 1 base, with 6 bases between. Germline V gene data show CDR1 as LNHDA and CDR2 as SQIVND (reference sequence). CDR3 loop: CASSMTGNTGELFF. DNA for the CDR3: TGTGCCAGTAGTATGACAGGGAACACCGGGGAGCTGTTTTTT.

The CDR3 protein is CATSRWTGGLTSGANVLTF. The CDR3, as DNA: TGTGCCACCAGCCGATGGACAGGGGGTCTTACCTCTGGGGCCAACGTCCTGACTTTC. V and J are TRBV15 and TRBJ2-6; 10 nucleotides align to TRBD1. V shed 5 bases, J shed 0 bases, and the junction held 10 bases outside the gene matches. Germline CDR1 and CDR2: LNHNV and YYDKDF (reference sequence). CDR3 length: 19 amino acids.

The V call is TRBV28, the J call TRBJ1-6, with a possible D match to TRBD1 (6 bases). CDR1 is MDHEN and CDR2 is SYDVKM in the germline V gene. CDR3 length: 15 amino acids. The V end was cut by 5 bases, the J end by 5 bases, with 13 bases between. CDR3 loop: CASSPPDSNNSPLHF. The CDR3 coding sequence is TGTGCCAGCAGTCCGCCGGACAGTAATAATTCACCCCTCCACTTT.

This sequence joins TRBV19 and TRBJ2-6; 10 nucleotides agree with TRBD2. Germline CDR1 LNHDA, CDR2 SQIVND (reference sequence). The CDR3 is made up of 17 amino acids. Trimming removed 5 bases from V and 4 bases from J; junction bases left unmatched: 8. For the CDR3, the DNA is TGTGCCAGTAGTTTAGCGGGAGGCCGCCCCGGGGCCAACGTCCTGACTTTC. Residues: CASSLAGGRPGANVLTF.

The CDR3 spells CASSLTILGGGYTF. The CDR3 DNA sequence: TGTGCCAGCAGTCTAACCATCCTAGGGGGTGGCTACACCTTC. This chain connects TRBV27 to TRBJ1-2; weak D call: TRBD1 (6 bases). V was cut by 5 bases and J by 7 bases, with 17 bases left in between. Germline V gene sequence: CDR1 MNHEY, CDR2 SMNVEV (reference sequence). The CDR3 is made up of 14 amino acids.

This clone was observed a single time. The V gene is TRBV5-4, the J gene TRBJ2-4, with no clear D. The germline V gene encodes CDR1 SGHNT and CDR2 YYREEE (reference sequence). The CDR3 is made up of 15 amino acids. V lost 4 bases to trimming and J lost 3 bases, with 14 bases between them. The CDR3: CASSTPGPNKNIQYF. Here the CDR3 DNA reads TGTGCCAGCAGCACGCCAGGCCCCAACAAAAACATTCAGTACTTC.

The CDR3 DNA reads TGTGCCAGCACTGGGGACGGGAGGGAAATTGGCTACACCTTC. It translates to CASTGDGREIGYTF. The V and J genes are TRBV21-1 and TRBJ1-2. TRBV21-1 is termed a pseudogene. CDR3 length equals 14 residues.

This rearrangement joins TRBV27 to TRBJ2-7; TRBD1 agrees at 11 bases. Germline V gene lookup returns CDR1 MNHEY and CDR2 SMNVEV (reference sequence). This CDR3 spans 15 amino acids. The V gene end was trimmed by 2 bases and the J gene end by 3 bases; junction bases not matched to a gene: 3. This CDR3 reads CASSLKDRGLYEQYF. The DNA of the CDR3 is TGTGCCAGCAGTTTAAAGGACAGGGGGCTCTACGAGCAGTACTTC.

The sample holds a few counts of this clone. This rearrangement joins TRBV19 to TRBJ2-6, with D possibly being TRBD1 (6 bases). The CDR3 covers 16 residues. V dropped 3 bases and J dropped 0 bases, with 9 bases sitting between them. Per the germline V gene, CDR1 is LNHDA and CDR2 is SQIVND (reference sequence). The CDR3, as DNA: TGTGCCAGTAGTATGAAAGGGGGCTCTGGGGCCAACGTCCTGACTTTC. Protein product: CASSMKGGSGANVLTF.

This rearrangement joins TRBV7-8 to TRBJ2-7, with D tentatively TRBD1 (5 bases). Per the germline V gene, CDR1 is SGHVS and CDR2 is FQNEAQ. The CDR3 consists of 15 residues. Trimming took off 1 base at V and 2 bases at J, with 12 bases between the two ends. CDR3 amino acids: CASSLDPGQTYEQYF. The CDR3 region has the DNA TGTGCCAGCAGCTTAGACCCAGGGCAGACCTACGAGCAGTACTTC.

The chain carries TRBV21-1 and TRBJ2-7; the listed D gene, TRBD2, was not tested against the DNA. TRBV21-1 is assigned pseudogene status. The CDR3 spans 15 residues. The DNA of the CDR3 is TGTGCCAGGGGGGTAGGGGGACTAGACCACTACGAGCAGTACTTC. This encodes CARGVGGLDHYEQYF.